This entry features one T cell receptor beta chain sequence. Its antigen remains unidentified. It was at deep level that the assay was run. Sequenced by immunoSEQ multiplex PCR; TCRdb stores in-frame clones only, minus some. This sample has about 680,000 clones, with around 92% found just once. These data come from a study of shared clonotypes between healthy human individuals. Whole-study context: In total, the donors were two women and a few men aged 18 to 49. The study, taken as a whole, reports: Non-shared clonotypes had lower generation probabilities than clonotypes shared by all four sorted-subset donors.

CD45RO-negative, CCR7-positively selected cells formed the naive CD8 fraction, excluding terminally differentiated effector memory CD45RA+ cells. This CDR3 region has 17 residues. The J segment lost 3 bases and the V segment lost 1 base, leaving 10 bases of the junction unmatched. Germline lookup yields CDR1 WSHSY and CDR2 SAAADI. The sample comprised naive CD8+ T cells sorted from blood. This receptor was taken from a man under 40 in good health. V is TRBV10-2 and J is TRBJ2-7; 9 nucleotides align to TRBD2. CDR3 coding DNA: TGCGCCAGCAGTGAGTTCGGGACTAGCAACCCTCTCTACGAGCAGTACTTC. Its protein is CASSEFGTSNPLYEQYF.